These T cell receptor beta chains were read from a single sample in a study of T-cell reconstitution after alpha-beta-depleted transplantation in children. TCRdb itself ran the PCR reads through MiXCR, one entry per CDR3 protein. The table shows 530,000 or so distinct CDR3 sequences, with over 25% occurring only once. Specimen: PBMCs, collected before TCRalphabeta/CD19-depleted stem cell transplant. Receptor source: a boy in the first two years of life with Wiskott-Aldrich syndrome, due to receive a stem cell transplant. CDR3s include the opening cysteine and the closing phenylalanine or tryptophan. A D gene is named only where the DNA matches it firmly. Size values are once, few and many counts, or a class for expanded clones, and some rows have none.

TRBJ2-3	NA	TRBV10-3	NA	CAISGGAPDTQYF	TGTGCCATCAGTGGGGGCGCCCCAGATACGCAGTATTTT
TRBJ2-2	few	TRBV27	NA	CASSLRSLQGYANTGELFF	TGTGCCAGCAGTCTCAGATCACTACAGGGCTACGCGAACACCGGGGAGCTGTTTTTT
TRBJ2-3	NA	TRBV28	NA	CASSPQDRGPDTQYF	TGTGCCAGCAGTCCCCAAGACAGAGGGCCAGATACGCAGTATTTT
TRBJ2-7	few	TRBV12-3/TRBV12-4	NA	CASSRGLSSMGEQYF	TGTGCCAGCAGCCGAGGACTCTCCTCTATGGGCGAGCAGTACTTC
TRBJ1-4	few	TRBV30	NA	CAWSVGGKLFF	TGTGCCTGGAGTGTTGGAGGAAAACTGTTTTTT
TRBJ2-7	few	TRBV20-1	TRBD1	CSARRDSSYEQYF	TGCAGTGCTAGACGGGACAGCTCCTACGAGCAGTACTTC
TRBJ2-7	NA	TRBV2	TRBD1	CASSDRGFQQYF	TGTGCCAGCAGTGACAGGGGGTTCCAGCAGTACTTC
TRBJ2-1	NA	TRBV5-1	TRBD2	CASSLGSPTSGYYNEQFF	TGCGCCAGCAGCTTGGGATCCCCTACTAGCGGATACTACAATGAGCAGTTCTTC
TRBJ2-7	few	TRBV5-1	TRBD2	CASSGGLAGVHYEQYF	TGCGCCAGCAGCGGGGGACTAGCGGGAGTTCACTACGAGCAGTACTTC
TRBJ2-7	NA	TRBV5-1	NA	CASSLDAGPYDEQYF	TGCGCCAGCAGCTTGGATGCAGGCCCCTACGACGAGCAGTACTTC
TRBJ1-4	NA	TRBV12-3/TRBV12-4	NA	CASSLAGLNEKLFF	TGTGCCAGCAGTTTAGCGGGCCTTAATGAAAAACTGTTTTTT
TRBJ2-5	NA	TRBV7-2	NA	CASSSRSPETQYF	TGTGCCAGCAGCTCAAGGAGCCCGGAGACCCAGTACTTC
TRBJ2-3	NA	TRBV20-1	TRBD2	CSTSGSRSQYF	TGCAGTACTAGCGGGAGTCGATCACAGTATTTT
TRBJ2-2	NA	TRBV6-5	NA	CASSRTTGELFF	TGTGCCAGCAGTCGCACCACCGGGGAGCTGTTTTTT
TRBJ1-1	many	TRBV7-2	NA	CASSLGRTEAFF	TGTGCCAGCAGCTTAGGGAGGACTGAAGCTTTCTTT
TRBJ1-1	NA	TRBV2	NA	CARALGSEAFF	TGTGCCAGGGCCCTGGGCAGTGAAGCTTTCTTT
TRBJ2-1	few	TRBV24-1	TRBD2	CATSPEPGLAGLSSYNEQFF	TGTGCCACCAGTCCAGAACCGGGACTAGCGGGCCTAAGCTCCTACAATGAGCAGTTCTTC